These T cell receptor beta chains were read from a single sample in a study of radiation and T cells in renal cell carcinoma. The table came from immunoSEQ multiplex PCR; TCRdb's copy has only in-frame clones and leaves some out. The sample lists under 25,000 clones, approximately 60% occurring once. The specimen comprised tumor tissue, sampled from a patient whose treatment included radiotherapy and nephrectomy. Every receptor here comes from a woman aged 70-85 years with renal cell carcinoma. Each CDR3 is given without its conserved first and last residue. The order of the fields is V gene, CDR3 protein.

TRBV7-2	ASSLQLGTGGLSPLH
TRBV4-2	ASSQEDVGETQY
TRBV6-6	ASSLYRDRNQPQH
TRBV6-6	ASSYWSSNEQY
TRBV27	ASRGQLNYGYT
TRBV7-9	ASSFGGYNQPQH
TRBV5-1	ASSQDGATNEKLF
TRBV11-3	ASSHDSYEQY
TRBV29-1	SVDRGSGETQY
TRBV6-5	ASSYMRGTGYT
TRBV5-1	ASSLSLGSSYNEQF
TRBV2	ASSEAGVGQETQY
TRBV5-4	ASSLLAAYT
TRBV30	AWSPGQGRQPQH
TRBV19	ASSIGVNEQF
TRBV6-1	ASSALGGPSSYNSPLH
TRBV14	ASTPSGGLEAF
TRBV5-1	ASSLALTANTEAF
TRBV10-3	AITGPSGNTIY
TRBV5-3	ARSLVQANTEAF
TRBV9	ASSVAAGGPYEQY
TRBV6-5	ASSYELAGGPETQY
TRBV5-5	ASSWDGGGIEKLF
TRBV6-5	ASSYISSGVNGELF
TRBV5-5	ASSLGGTETYEQY
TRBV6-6	ASSYVALSQQETQY
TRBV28	ASSLREGLAKNIQY
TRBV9	ASSVGRAMKGYT
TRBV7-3	ASSLNSVTGYNEQF
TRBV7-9	ASSSSVGFQNIQY
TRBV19	ASNPGQGTYEQY
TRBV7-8	ASSLGLASTSTDTQY
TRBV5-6	ASFRTGSHEQY
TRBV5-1	ASSLGQGMDSNQPQH
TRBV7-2	ASSFRTGVKLSLGYT
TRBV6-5	ASGMDDLRGSPLH
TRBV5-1	ASSLLGLTDTQY
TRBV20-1	SARYKYGYT
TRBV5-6	ASSLARALSYEQY
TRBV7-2	ASSLIGTAVDEQY
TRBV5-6	ASSLTRVTAKNIQY
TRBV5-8	ASTGTRRDSNQPQH
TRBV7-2	ASSLGALTELF
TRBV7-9	ASSLPAGPRTGELF
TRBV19	ASSWDLSREAF
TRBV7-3	ASSLTLTEQF
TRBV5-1	ASSAQRGAAEQY
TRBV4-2	ASSQVAGVISPLH